Listed below are T cell receptor beta chains from one sample, sequenced in a study of identical twins' blood T cells. TCRdb reanalysed the 5' RACE reads using MiXCR and keeps one entry per CDR3 protein. This table holds fewer than 450,000 distinct CDR3 sequences, roughly 27% found once. Material for sequencing was PBMCs. The receptors were gathered from a woman aged 18 to 55 in good health. Each CDR3 is given with its conserved first and last residue. D genes are given only for firm matches. Part of the rows lack a size; the others show once, few, many or a class for expanded clones.

D gene,J gene,clone size,V gene,CDR3 protein,CDR3 DNA
-,TRBJ1-1,few,TRBV18,CATSDGKNTEAFF,TGTGCCACCTCGGACGGTAAGAACACTGAAGCTTTCTTT
-,TRBJ2-3,-,TRBV2,CASSEEVVDTQYF,TGTGCCAGCAGTGAAGAAGTCGTGGATACGCAGTATTTT
TRBD1,TRBJ1-3,few,TRBV6-5,CASSYLGQGARNTIYF,TGTGCCAGCAGTTACTTGGGACAGGGGGCTAGAAACACCATATATTTT
-,TRBJ1-2,-,TRBV6-4,CASSDSSRGTSTNYGYTF,TGTGCCAGCAGTGACTCGAGTCGGGGGACAAGTACTAACTATGGCTACACCTTC
TRBD1,TRBJ1-1,-,TRBV20-1,CSALTGTDRTGAFF,TGCAGTGCCCTGACCGGGACAGACCGGACTGGAGCTTTCTTT
-,TRBJ2-1,-,TRBV5-1,CASSFSATYNEQFF,TGCGCCAGCAGCTTCAGCGCTACCTACAATGAGCAGTTCTTC
-,TRBJ1-4,-,TRBV3-1,CASSPDRGTTNEKLFF,TGTGCCAGCAGCCCGGACCGCGGGACAACTAATGAAAAACTGTTTTTT
-,TRBJ2-2,many,TRBV7-9,CASSLISPEGFTGELFF,TGTGCCAGCAGCTTAATTTCTCCGGAGGGCTTTACCGGGGAGCTGTTTTTT
-,TRBJ2-5,-,TRBV20-1,CSAWAVPTQETQYF,TGCAGTGCTTGGGCGGTACCCACCCAAGAGACCCAGTACTTC
-,TRBJ1-1,few,TRBV6-6,CASSLLESGMSTEAFF,TGTGCCAGCAGTTTACTCGAATCAGGGATGAGCACTGAAGCTTTCTTT
-,TRBJ1-3,many,TRBV3-1,CASSQLRSSGNTIYF,TGTGCCAGCAGCCAACTACGCAGCTCTGGAAACACCATATATTTT
-,TRBJ1-2,-,TRBV9,CASSVGGDRIGYTF,TGTGCCAGCAGCGTAGGAGGCGACCGAATAGGGTACACCTTC
-,TRBJ1-1,-,TRBV24-1,CATLDEEGSEAFF,TGTGCCACCCTGGACGAGGAAGGGTCTGAAGCTTTCTTT
TRBD1,TRBJ2-1,few,TRBV12-3/TRBV12-4,CASSLGGTDNEQFF,TGTGCCAGCAGTTTAGGTGGGACAGACAATGAGCAGTTCTTC
TRBD1,TRBJ1-2,-,TRBV7-2,CASNPTSGQGKVGYTF,TGTGCCAGCAACCCAACCTCAGGACAGGGGAAGGTTGGCTACACCTTC
TRBD2,TRBJ2-3,-,TRBV9,CASSVGSGRTDTQYF,TGTGCCAGCAGCGTAGGTAGCGGGAGGACAGATACGCAGTATTTT
TRBD2,TRBJ2-1,few,TRBV20-1,CSATRTSYNEQFF,TGCAGTGCTACGAGGACTAGCTATAATGAGCAGTTCTTC
TRBD2,TRBJ2-1,many,TRBV6-1,CASSGTQAGGRFEQFF,TGTGCCAGCAGCGGGACTCAAGCGGGAGGGCGCTTTGAGCAGTTCTTC
-,TRBJ2-1,-,TRBV20-1,CSAMVYSRNEQFF,TGCAGTGCTATGGTATACAGCAGGAATGAGCAGTTCTTC
TRBD1,TRBJ1-6,many,TRBV4-1,CASGQEENSPLHF,TGCGCCAGCGGACAGGAAGAAAATTCACCCCTCCACTTT
-,TRBJ1-4,-,TRBV7-2,CATGGSLGEKLFF,TGTGCCACTGGGGGGTCTTTGGGTGAAAAACTGTTTTTT
TRBD1,TRBJ2-3,-,TRBV29-1,CSVAGAGGVTDTQYF,TGCAGCGTTGCCGGGGCAGGGGGAGTTACAGATACGCAGTATTTT
-,TRBJ1-5,-,TRBV20-1,CSAITGSYSNQPQHF,TGCAGTGCTATAACGGGCAGCTATAGCAATCAGCCCCAGCATTTT
TRBD1,TRBJ1-2,few,TRBV9,CASSGRDRYNYGYTF,TGTGCCAGCAGCGGCCGGGACAGATACAACTATGGCTACACCTTC
-,TRBJ2-1,once,TRBV29-1,CSVEDLNEQFF,TGCAGCGTTGAAGATCTCAATGAGCAGTTCTTC
-,TRBJ1-1,-,TRBV29-1,CSGTNGVNTEAFF,TGCAGCGGAACCAACGGGGTGAACACTGAAGCTTTCTTT
-,TRBJ2-3,few,TRBV2,CASDSPSTDTQYF,TGTGCCAGCGACAGCCCTAGCACAGATACGCAGTATTTT
-,TRBJ2-1,few,TRBV21-1,CASSTGWDSNSSPIYNEQFF,TGTGCCAGCAGCACAGGGTGGGACAGCAATTCGTCTCCCATCTACAATGAGCAGTTCTTC
-,TRBJ1-2,few,TRBV29-1,CSALFGGSYGYTF,TGCAGCGCCCTTTTCGGTGGCTCCTATGGCTACACCTTC
-,TRBJ1-2,-,TRBV12-3/TRBV12-4,CASRTAGSSAYGYTF,TGTGCCAGCAGGACGGCCGGATCCTCAGCATATGGCTACACCTTC
-,TRBJ2-7,many,TRBV4-3,CASSQGMDEQYF,TGCGCCAGCAGCCAGGGGATGGACGAGCAGTACTTC
-,TRBJ2-7,-,TRBV5-1,CASSRPGDEQYF,TGCGCCAGCAGCCGGCCAGGGGACGAGCAGTACTTC
-,TRBJ2-2,-,TRBV20-1,CSARDTNTGELFF,TGCAGTGCTAGGGACACCAACACCGGGGAGCTGTTTTTT
-,TRBJ1-2,many,TRBV6-6,CASSYSGPQNYTF,TGTGCCAGCAGTTACTCGGGTCCTCAGAACTACACCTTC
-,TRBJ2-1,many,TRBV2,CASLGFNEQFF,TGTGCCAGCTTAGGTTTTAATGAGCAGTTCTTC
TRBD1,TRBJ1-5,many,TRBV6-2/TRBV6-3,CASSYEFGTGIYSNQPQHF,TGTGCCAGCAGTTATGAATTCGGGACAGGGATTTATAGCAATCAGCCCCAGCATTTT
-,TRBJ1-2,many,TRBV20-1,CSAGGNGGYTF,TGCAGTGCGGGCGGAAACGGGGGCTACACCTTC
TRBD1,TRBJ1-2,few,TRBV6-2/TRBV6-3,CASSYTGTGFGYTF,TGTGCCAGCAGTTACACCGGGACAGGGTTTGGCTACACCTTC
-,TRBJ2-1,-,TRBV5-1,CASSLVALPYNEQFF,TGCGCCAGCAGCTTGGTAGCACTTCCCTACAATGAGCAGTTCTTC
-,TRBJ2-1,few,TRBV20-1,CSAMGAMSSYNEQFF,TGCAGTGCGATGGGGGCCATGAGCTCCTACAATGAGCAGTTCTTC
TRBD1,TRBJ1-4,few,TRBV5-5,CASSTPGQGLSNEKLFF,TGTGCCAGCAGCACACCGGGACAGGGATTGTCTAATGAAAAACTGTTTTTT
TRBD1,TRBJ1-2,-,TRBV20-1,CSAGGTGNGYTF,TGCAGTGCTGGCGGGACAGGGAATGGCTACACCTTC
TRBD1,TRBJ2-2,once,TRBV7-9,CASSQGQGATGELFF,TGTGCCAGCAGCCAGGGACAGGGGGCGACCGGGGAGCTGTTTTTT
TRBD1,TRBJ1-1,-,TRBV9,CASSAQQGWNTEAFF,TGTGCCAGCAGCGCCCAACAGGGGTGGAACACTGAAGCTTTCTTT
-,TRBJ2-3,many,TRBV20-1,CSARGGGDTQYF,TGCAGTGCTCGGGGAGGTGGAGATACGCAGTATTTT
-,TRBJ1-4,-,TRBV27,CASGLYEKLFF,TGTGCCAGCGGTCTTTATGAAAAACTGTTTTTT
-,TRBJ2-2,few,TRBV7-2,CASSLVRGNLGGELFF,TGTGCCAGCAGCTTAGTTCGAGGAAATTTGGGCGGGGAGCTGTTTTTT
-,TRBJ2-1,many,TRBV20-1,CSAQRASSYNEQFF,TGCAGTGCCCAGCGGGCAAGCTCCTACAATGAGCAGTTCTTC
-,TRBJ2-1,-,TRBV5-1,CASSFGTPLTEQFF,TGCGCCAGCAGCTTTGGGACCCCCCTAACAGAGCAGTTCTTC
-,TRBJ2-7,many,TRBV10-2,CASSEWQGLGEQYF,TGCGCCAGCAGTGAGTGGCAGGGCCTCGGCGAGCAGTACTTC
TRBD2,TRBJ2-3,-,TRBV5-1,CASSPRAGADTQYF,TGCGCCAGCAGCCCCAGAGCGGGGGCAGATACGCAGTATTTT
-,TRBJ2-1,-,TRBV27,CASSLSGTDNEQFF,TGTGCCAGCAGTTTATCCGGGACTGACAATGAGCAGTTCTTC
TRBD2,TRBJ2-5,many,TRBV11-2,CASSPIAGGVETQYF,TGTGCCAGCAGCCCCATAGCGGGGGGAGTTGAGACCCAGTACTTC
-,TRBJ2-7,-,TRBV6-2/TRBV6-3,CAIRDRSYEQYF,TGTGCCATTCGGGACCGTTCCTACGAGCAGTACTTC